This T cell receptor (beta chain) was found in a study of blood T cell repertoires in COVID-19. Study background: Acute-phase and convalescent COVID-19 samples originated in the United States, Italy and Spain. Sources were T cells, B-cell-depleted T cells, or PBMCs; the material itself was cDNA or gDNA.

This CDR3 is 12 amino acids long. Germline loops: CDR1 LGHNA, CDR2 YSLEER. With 7 bases removed from V and 3 bases from J, the gap between germline ends came to 6 bases. Source study methods: Cell counts per sample came from amplifying reference gene primers. TCRdb keeps only in-frame clones here, not all; method: immunoSEQ multiplex PCR. The V and J calls and clone size were taken over from that table, and D and trimming were inferred from the DNA. This table has some 73,000 clones, around 85% appearing once. The receptor comes from a woman of 80 years or more with active or convalescent COVID-19. The chain has TRBV4-3 and TRBJ2-2; D not certain. Sequenced: peripheral blood. The CDR3 bases are TGCGCCAGCACCGAGGACACCGGGGAGCTGTTTTTT. It specifies CASTEDTGELFF.